This T cell receptor (beta chain) was sequenced in a study of CD8+ T cells in alopecia areata. Following extraction, RNA underwent reverse transcription to cDNA, which served as the sequencing template. Generated by immunoSEQ multiplex PCR, the TCRdb table keeps only in-frame clones and is missing some. Among roughly 200,000 clones listed, around two fifths were seen once. Treatment defined: oral pan-JAK inhibitor, 5-10 mg twice daily. V was trimmed by 1 base and J by 6 bases, leaving 10 bases between them. The germline gives CDR1 SGDLS, CDR2 YYNGEE. This CDR3 contains 13 residues. The sequencing here drew on CD4+ T cells sorted from blood, taken at approximately week 36, from a patient treated with tofacitinib. This TCR was recovered from a human donor with alopecia areata. V and J are TRBV9 and TRBJ1-2; D is undetermined. As DNA, the CDR3 is TGTGCCAGCAGCGTACAAGGAGGGCATGGCTACACCTTC. This encodes CASSVQGGHGYTF. The whole variable domain, remainder taken from reference TRBV9 and TRBJ1-2, is DSGVTQTPKHLITATGQRVTLRCSPRSGDLSVYWYQQSLDQGLQFLIQYYNGEERAKGNILERFSAQQFPDLHSELNLSSLELGDSALYFCASSVQGGHGYTFGSGTRLTVV.